The 26 T cell receptor beta chains below come from one sample, sequenced in a study of CD8+ T cells in alopecia areata (dated by TCRdb to about 2018). Libraries were constructed by the immunoSEQ multiplex PCR assay. For TCR sequencing, RNA was extracted from every sample and reverse transcribed into cDNA to serve as template. In its TCRdb copy, this immuneACCESS table keeps in-frame sequences only and misses some clones. Where compared with another copy, unresolved V genes explain less than half of these, and the others have no known cause. This sample gives tens of thousands of clones in total; just over 45% of them show up just once. Of the sample, approximately 20% is held by the ten largest clones. The sample's treatment or condition label is to be understood as: oral pan-JAK inhibitor, 5-10 mg twice daily. The sample in question was CD8+ T cells sorted from blood, obtained at approximately week 37, from a patient treated with tofacitinib. The receptors were gathered from a human donor with alopecia areata.

The V and J genes are TRBV28 and TRBJ2-7; 9 bases align to TRBD1. With 5 bases clipped from V and 2 bases from J, the junction kept 10 bases outside the gene matches. Germline V lookup: CDR1 MDHEN, CDR2 SYDVKM. The CDR3 is 16 residues long. The CDR3 here is CASSISPGQGAYEQYF. The CDR3 DNA is TGTGCCAGCAGTATAAGCCCGGGACAGGGAGCCTACGAGCAGTACTTC.

The gene calls are TRBV19 and TRBJ1-1; D is uncertain. Trimming shortened V by 5 bases and J by 5 bases, and 9 bases separated the two germline ends. The CDR3 consists of 12 residues. The V gene's germline CDR1 is LNHDA and CDR2 SQIVND (reference sequence). CDR3 coding DNA: TGTGCCAGTAGTGTGGGAATTACTGAAGCTTTCTTT. Its translation is CASSVGITEAFF.

The V gene is TRBV29-1, the J gene TRBJ2-1, with D perhaps TRBD1 (5 bases). Germline V gives CDR1 SQVTM, CDR2 ANQGSEA. The CDR3 consists of 15 residues. Trimming took off 3 bases at V and 10 bases at J, with 22 bases between the two ends. DNA of the CDR3: TGCAGCGTTGAGGACCACAGGATTTTGGGCTACGAGCAGTTCTTC. It codes for CSVEDHRILGYEQFF.

This chain joins TRBV6-5 and TRBJ2-1, with a weak D call TRBD2 (6 bases). CDR3 length: 15 amino acids. Trimming shortened V by 6 bases and J by 7 bases, and 19 bases separated the two germline ends. Looked up from germline, CDR1 is MNHEY and CDR2 is SVGAGI. The CDR3 bases are TGTGCCAGCAGAGACGGGGTGGGGAGGATGAATGAGCAGTTCTTC. It translates to CASRDGVGRMNEQFF.

This clone showed up just a few times. The V gene is TRBV7-6, the J gene TRBJ2-3, with D perhaps matching TRBD1 (6 bases). V gave up 1 base and J gave up 0 bases, with 14 bases separating them. The CDR3 consists of 17 residues. The V gene's germline CDR1 is SGHVS and CDR2 FNYEAQ. The DNA for the CDR3 is TGTGCCAGCAGCTTAGGGACAGCCTATTCTAGCACAGATACGCAGTATTTT. Amino acid sequence: CASSLGTAYSSTDTQYF.

This sequence joins TRBV2 and TRBJ2-2; D could derive from TRBD1 or TRBD2 (5 bases each). The CDR3 has 12 amino acids. Germline assignment: CDR1 SNHLY and CDR2 FYNNEI. Between the trimmed V and J ends, which lost 6 bases and 5 bases, there was a span of 7 bases. Here the CDR3 DNA reads TGTGCCAGCAGGAGGGGTACCGGGGAGCTGTTTTTT. Its protein product is CASRRGTGELFF.

The V call is TRBV6-1, the J call TRBJ2-5; 9 bases match TRBD1. After removal of 6 bases from V and 5 bases from J, the junction contained 7 bases not matched to a gene. This CDR3 comprises 14 residues. CDR1 is MNHNS and CDR2 is SASEGT in the germline V gene. The CDR3 sequence: CASRMTGGTETQYF. DNA for the CDR3: TGTGCCAGCAGGATGACAGGGGGAACGGAGACCCAGTACTTC.

This clone came up a few times. This chain joins TRBV29-1 and TRBJ2-1, with D hard to call. The V end lost 1 base, the J end lost 0 bases, and 10 bases lay between the germline ends. This CDR3 comprises 15 residues. Per germline, CDR1 SQVTM and CDR2 ANQGSEA. The CDR3 nucleotides read TGCAGCGTTGAAGTAAGGACCAACTCCTACAATGAGCAGTTCTTC. Amino acids: CSVEVRTNSYNEQFF.

This sequence joins TRBV7-2 and TRBJ2-1, with D unclear. The germline V and J ends were trimmed by 5 bases and 0 bases, with 8 bases remaining between them. From germline, CDR1 is SGHTA and CDR2 FQGNSA. The CDR3 sequence is 14 residues long. The CDR3 loop is CASSLPDSYNEQFF. DNA for the CDR3: TGTGCCAGCAGCCTTCCCGACTCCTACAATGAGCAGTTCTTC. Complete variable domain (other parts from reference TRBV7-2 and TRBJ2-1): GAGVSQSPSNKVTEKGKDVELRCDPISGHTALYWYRQSLGQGLEFLIYFQGNSAPDKSGLPSDRFSAERTGGSVSTLTIQRTQQEDSAVYLCASSLPDSYNEQFFGPGTRLTVL.

The V and J genes are TRBV27 and TRBJ2-7; tentatively, D is TRBD1 (6 bases). Per germline, CDR1 MNHEY and CDR2 SMNVEV (reference sequence). V was shortened by 5 bases and J by 0 bases, with 14 bases between the two germline ends. The CDR3 sequence is 15 residues long. The chain's CDR3 is CASSTNRVGSYEQYF. CDR3 bases: TGTGCCAGCAGTACCAACAGGGTGGGCTCCTACGAGCAGTACTTC.

The chain links TRBV10-2 to TRBJ2-5; a weak D match, TRBD2 (5 bases). V lost 7 bases, J lost 3 bases, and 6 bases lay in between. Germline CDR1 is WSHSY and CDR2 is SAAADI. The CDR3 has 11 residues. The CDR3, as DNA: TGCGCCAGCATGAGGGAAGAGACCCAGTACTTC. Its translation is CASMREETQYF.

The chain links TRBV7-8 to TRBJ1-2; D unresolved. The CDR3 runs to 16 residues. The germline V gene has CDR1 SGHVS and CDR2 FQNEAQ. The germline V and J ends were trimmed by 0 bases and 0 bases, with 11 bases remaining between them. CDR3 in DNA: TGTGCCAGCAGCTTAGCACGGCAGGCGACTAACTATGGCTACACCTTC. Its translation: CASSLARQATNYGYTF. Complete variable domain (other parts from reference TRBV7-8 and TRBJ1-2): GAGVSQSPRYKVAKRGQDVALRCDPISGHVSLFWYQQALGQGPEFLTYFQNEAQLDKSGLPSDRFFAERPEGSVSTLKIQRTQQEDSAVYLCASSLARQATNYGYTFGSGTRLTVV.

This chain uses TRBV4-3 with TRBJ1-5; 7 positions agree with TRBD1. CDR1 is LGHNA, CDR2 YSLEER, per germline. V was clipped by 4 bases and J by 5 bases; unmatched bases: 8. The CDR3 is 15 residues long. The DNA of the CDR3 is TGCGCCAGCAGCCGAGAGACAGGGACAGATCAGCCCCAGCATTTT. It specifies CASSRETGTDQPQHF.

The CDR3 nucleotides read TGTGCCAGCCAAGGCAGGGGGGCGAATCAGCCCCAGCATTTT. It codes for CASQGRGANQPQHF. The chain has TRBV11-2 and TRBJ1-5; 7 positions match TRBD1. The V gene's germline CDR1 is SGHAT and CDR2 FQNNGV. The CDR3 runs to 14 residues. V was clipped by 8 bases and J by 4 bases; unmatched bases: 8.

This clone is hyperexpanded by share. Other DNA sequences in this specimen translate into the identical CDR3. V gene TRBV2 combines with J gene TRBJ2-1; perhaps TRBD1 as D (6 bases). From germline, CDR1 is SNHLY and CDR2 FYNNEI. Trimming took off 10 bases at V and 7 bases at J, with 11 bases between the two ends. This CDR3 comprises 11 residues. The CDR3 coding sequence is TGTGCCACCTATGGACAGAATGAGCAGTTCTTC. As protein: CATYGQNEQFF.

The V and J genes are TRBV5-1 and TRBJ2-7, with 9 bases that match TRBD1. The germline V gene encodes CDR1 SGHRS and CDR2 YFSETQ. The CDR3 sequence is 14 residues long. Germline trimming cut 4 bases from V and 3 bases from J; bases unmatched to any gene: 5. Here the CDR3 reads CASSQGQGGYEQYF. CDR3 nucleotide sequence: TGCGCCAGCAGCCAGGGACAGGGAGGCTACGAGCAGTACTTC.

The chain couples TRBV15 to TRBJ1-1; D not certain. The CDR3 loop spans 15 amino acids. CDR1 is LNHNV, CDR2 YYDKDF, per germline (reference sequence). V shed 4 bases and J shed 1 base, with 13 bases lying between them. The CDR3 sequence: CATSIPRRGNTEAFF. For the CDR3, the DNA is TGTGCCACCAGCATCCCCAGACGGGGGAACACTGAAGCTTTCTTT.

The CDR3 DNA is TGCAGCGTTGAACAGCCGGGACAGGGCTCCTACAATGAGCAGTTCTTC. This sequence encodes CSVEQPGQGSYNEQFF. The rearrangement joins TRBV29-1 to TRBJ2-1; 9 positions match TRBD1. Germline V gene sequence: CDR1 SQVTM, CDR2 ANQGSEA. The ends lost 2 bases at V and 0 bases at J; junction bases unmatched: 5. This CDR3 comprises 16 residues.

This rearrangement joins TRBV29-1 to TRBJ2-7; possible D gene TRBD2, 6 bases. CDR1 and CDR2 from the germline V gene are SQVTM and ANQGSEA. V was trimmed by 2 bases and J by 6 bases, leaving 14 bases between them. The CDR3 covers 13 residues. The CDR3 loop reads CSVEFREVSEQYF. The CDR3 DNA is TGCAGCGTTGAATTCAGGGAGGTGAGCGAGCAGTACTTC.

The CDR3 reads CASSSPGANVLTF. Here the CDR3 DNA reads TGTGCCAGCAGTAGCCCTGGGGCCAACGTCCTGACTTTC. This sequence joins TRBV28 and TRBJ2-6; D is ambiguous. V shed 5 bases and J shed 2 bases, with 4 bases lying between them. Germline CDR1 is MDHEN and CDR2 is SYDVKM. The CDR3 loop spans 13 amino acids.

This clone was detected only a few times. The rearrangement joins TRBV6-4 to TRBJ2-7, with 13 bases that match TRBD2. CDR1 is MRHNA and CDR2 is SNTAGT in the germline V gene. The junction had 10 bases not matched to a gene; V was cut back by 4 bases and J by 7 bases. The CDR3 consists of 16 residues. CDR3 DNA sequence: TGTGCCAGCAGTGTTAGTCCTGGGACTAGCGGGGAGGAGCAGTACTTC. Its translation is CASSVSPGTSGEEQYF.

This clone has more than one count but fewer than ten. The chain is built from TRBV2 and TRBJ1-3, with D possibly TRBD1 on 5 matching bases. CDR3 length: 14 amino acids. Germline loops: CDR1 SNHLY, CDR2 FYNNEI. The V gene lost 6 bases and the J gene lost 5 bases, with 14 bases spanning the gap. DNA for the CDR3: TGTGCCAGCAGGGAAAGGGGCGTACGAAACACCATATATTTT. It specifies CASRERGVRNTIYF.

The chain employs TRBV5-4 and TRBJ2-5, with D unresolved. V shed 2 bases and J shed 4 bases, with 9 bases lying between them. Germline-derived CDR1 and CDR2 are SGHNT and YYREEE (reference sequence). The CDR3 runs to 13 residues. The CDR3, as DNA: TGTGCCAGCAGCTTAGGAGCAGCAGAGACCCAGTACTTC. It codes for CASSLGAAETQYF.

The chain is built from TRBV19 and TRBJ1-2, with D unclear. The germline V and J ends were trimmed by 10 bases and 8 bases, with 14 bases remaining between them. The germline V gene encodes CDR1 LNHDA and CDR2 SQIVND (reference sequence). This CDR3 is 11 amino acids long. The CDR3 is CATRRPEGYTF. In nucleotides, the CDR3 is TGTGCCACCAGACGACCGGAAGGCTACACCTTC.

This clone showed up just a few times. The chain couples TRBV27 to TRBJ2-2; D is perhaps TRBD2 (6 bases). This CDR3 region has 13 residues. The V and J ends lost 6 bases and 7 bases respectively, with 12 bases between them. In germline, CDR1 is MNHEY, CDR2 SMNVEV (reference sequence). The CDR3 DNA sequence: TGTGCCAGCAGCCTGGGACTGTACGGGGAGCTGTTTTTT. Translated, it gives CASSLGLYGELFF.

This clone was seen a few times. The chain is built from TRBV7-9 and TRBJ2-7; TRBD2 aligns across 8 bases. The CDR3 is 13 amino acids. The V segment lost 4 bases and the J segment 5 bases; nucleotides outside the gene matches: 4. Germline lookup yields CDR1 SEHNR and CDR2 FQNEAQ (reference sequence). This CDR3 reads CASSSDSGDEQYF. The CDR3 region has the DNA TGTGCCAGCAGCTCAGATAGCGGGGACGAGCAGTACTTC.